The 4 T cell receptor beta chains listed next were all sequenced from one sample in a study of human thymus T cells. The table came from immunoSEQ multiplex PCR; TCRdb's copy has only in-frame clones and leaves some out. The repertoire holds under 70,000 clones, with 85% to 95% as singletons. Sequenced sample: blood. The receptors come from a boy under two years old with a congenital heart defect but otherwise immunologically healthy.

The V and J genes are TRBV5-4 and TRBJ2-3; perhaps D is TRBD1 or TRBD2 (6 bases each). The germline V and J ends were trimmed by 2 bases and 6 bases, with 10 bases remaining between them. The germline V gene has CDR1 SGHNT and CDR2 YYREEE (reference sequence). The CDR3 contains 13 residues. CDR3 nucleotide sequence: TGTGCCAGCAGCTTAGGGGGGCGGGATACGCAGTATTTT. It is translated as CASSLGGRDTQYF.

The V gene is TRBV19, the J gene TRBJ1-2; possible D gene TRBD1, 5 bases. The CDR3 has 11 residues. The germline V and J ends were trimmed by 6 bases and 6 bases, with 8 bases remaining between them. The germline CDR1 and CDR2 sequences are LNHDA and SQIVND (reference sequence). CDR3 sequence: CASRRGDGYTF. DNA of the CDR3: TGTGCCAGTAGGCGAGGGGATGGCTACACCTTC.

In its sample, this clone was seen a few times. The genes are TRBV9 and TRBJ1-1, with D uncertain. Trimming cost V 0 bases and J 3 bases, with 3 bases left between them. Germline V gives CDR1 SGDLS, CDR2 YYNGEE. This CDR3 contains 12 residues. The CDR3 sequence: CASSVGDTEAFF. The CDR3 nucleotides read TGTGCCAGCAGCGTAGGGGACACTGAAGCTTTCTTT.

This chain links TRBV28 with TRBJ1-5; the D gene is possibly TRBD1 (6 bases). The germline V gene encodes CDR1 MDHEN and CDR2 SYDVKM. This CDR3 region has 14 residues. V dropped 7 bases and J dropped 1 base, with 11 bases sitting between them. The CDR3 reads CASTPGGSNQPQHF. The DNA of the CDR3 is TGTGCCAGCACCCCGGGGGGCAGCAATCAGCCCCAGCATTTT.